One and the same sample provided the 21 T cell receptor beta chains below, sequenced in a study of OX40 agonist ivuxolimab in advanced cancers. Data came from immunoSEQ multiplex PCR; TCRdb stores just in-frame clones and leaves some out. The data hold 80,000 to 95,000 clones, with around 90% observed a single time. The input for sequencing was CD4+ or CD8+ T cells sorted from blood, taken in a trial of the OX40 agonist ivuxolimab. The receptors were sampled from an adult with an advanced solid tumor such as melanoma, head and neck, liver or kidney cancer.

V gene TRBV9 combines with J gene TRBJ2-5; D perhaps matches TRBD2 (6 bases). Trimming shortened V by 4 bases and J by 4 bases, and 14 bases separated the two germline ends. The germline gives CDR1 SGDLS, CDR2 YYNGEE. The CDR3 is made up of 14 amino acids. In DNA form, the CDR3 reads TGTGCCAGCAGCTCAACCATGGGGGGAGAGACCCAGTACTTC. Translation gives CASSSTMGGETQYF. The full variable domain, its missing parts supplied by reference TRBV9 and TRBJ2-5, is DSGVTQTPKHLITATGQRVTLRCSPRSGDLSVYWYQQSLDQGLQFLIQYYNGEERAKGNILERFSAQQFPDLHSELNLSSLELGDSALYFCASSSTMGGETQYFGPGTRLLVL.

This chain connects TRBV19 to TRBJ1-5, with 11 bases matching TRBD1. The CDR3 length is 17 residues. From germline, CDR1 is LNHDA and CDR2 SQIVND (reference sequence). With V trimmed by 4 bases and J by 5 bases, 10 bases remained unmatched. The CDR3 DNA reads TGTGCCAGTAGTACCGGGACAGGGGGTGCGTTATATCAGCCCCAGCATTTT. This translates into CASSTGTGGALYQPQHF.

The CDR3 here is CASSLTTGRIKFF. The CDR3 coding sequence is TGTGCCAGCAGTTTAACAACAGGGAGAATAAAGTTCTTC. The rearrangement links TRBV27 to TRBJ2-1, with D tentatively TRBD1 (6 bases). The length of the CDR3 is 13 residues. V gave up 2 bases and J gave up 14 bases, with 16 bases separating them. CDR1 MNHEY and CDR2 SMNVEV come from the germline V gene (reference sequence).

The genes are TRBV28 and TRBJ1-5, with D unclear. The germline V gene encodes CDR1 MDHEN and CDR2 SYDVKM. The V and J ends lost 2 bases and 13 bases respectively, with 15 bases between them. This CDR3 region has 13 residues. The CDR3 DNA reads TGTGCCAGCAGTTTAAGGGTAGGCCCTTTACAGCATTTT. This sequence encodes CASSLRVGPLQHF.

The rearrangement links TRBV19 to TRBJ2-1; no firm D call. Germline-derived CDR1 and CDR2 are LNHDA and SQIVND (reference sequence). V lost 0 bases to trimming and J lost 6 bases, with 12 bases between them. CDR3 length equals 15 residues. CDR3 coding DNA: TGTGCCAGTAGTATAGATGCTTCGGGCCGCAATGAGCAGTTCTTC. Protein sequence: CASSIDASGRNEQFF.

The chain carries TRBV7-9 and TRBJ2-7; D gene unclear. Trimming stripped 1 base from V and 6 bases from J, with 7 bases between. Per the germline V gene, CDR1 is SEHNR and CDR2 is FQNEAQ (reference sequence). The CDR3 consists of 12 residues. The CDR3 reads CASSLGAAEQYF. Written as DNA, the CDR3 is TGTGCCAGCAGCTTAGGGGCTGCCGAGCAGTACTTC.

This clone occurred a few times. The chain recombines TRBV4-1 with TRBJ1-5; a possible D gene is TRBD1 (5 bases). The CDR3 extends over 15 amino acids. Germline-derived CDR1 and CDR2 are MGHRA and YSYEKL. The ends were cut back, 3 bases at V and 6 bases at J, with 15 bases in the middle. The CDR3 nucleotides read TGCGCCAGCAGCCAGGGGCCAGGAAGCGCTCAGCCCCAGCATTTT. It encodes CASSQGPGSAQPQHF.

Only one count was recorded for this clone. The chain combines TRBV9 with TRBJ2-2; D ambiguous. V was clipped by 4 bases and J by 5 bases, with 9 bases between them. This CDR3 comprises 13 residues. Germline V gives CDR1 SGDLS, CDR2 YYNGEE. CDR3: CASSSPLTGELFF. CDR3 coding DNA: TGTGCCAGCAGCTCCCCCCTTACCGGGGAGCTGTTTTTT.

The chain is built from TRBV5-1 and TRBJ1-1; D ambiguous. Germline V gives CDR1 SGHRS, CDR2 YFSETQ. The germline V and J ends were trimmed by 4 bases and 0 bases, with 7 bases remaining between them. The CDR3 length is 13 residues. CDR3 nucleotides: TGCGCCAGCAGCCCTACATTGAACACTGAAGCTTTCTTT. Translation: CASSPTLNTEAFF.

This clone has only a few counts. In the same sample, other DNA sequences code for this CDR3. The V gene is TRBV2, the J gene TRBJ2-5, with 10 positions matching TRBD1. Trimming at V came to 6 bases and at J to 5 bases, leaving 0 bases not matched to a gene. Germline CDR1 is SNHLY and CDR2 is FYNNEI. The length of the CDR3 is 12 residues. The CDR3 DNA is TGTGCCAGCAGGGGACAGGGGGAGACCCAGTACTTC. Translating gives CASRGQGETQYF.

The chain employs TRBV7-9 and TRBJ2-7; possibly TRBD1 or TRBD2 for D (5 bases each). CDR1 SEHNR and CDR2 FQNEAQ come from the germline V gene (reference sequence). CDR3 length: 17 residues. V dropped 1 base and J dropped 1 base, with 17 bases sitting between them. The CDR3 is CASSLGRDLGSSYEQYF. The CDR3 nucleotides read TGTGCCAGCAGCTTAGGACGGGACCTAGGTAGTTCCTACGAGCAGTACTTC.

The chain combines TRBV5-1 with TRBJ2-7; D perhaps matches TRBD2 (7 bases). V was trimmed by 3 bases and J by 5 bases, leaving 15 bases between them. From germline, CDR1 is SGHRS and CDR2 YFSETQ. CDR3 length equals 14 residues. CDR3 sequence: CASSWEGGPDEQYF. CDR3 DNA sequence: TGCGCCAGCAGCTGGGAGGGGGGGCCTGACGAGCAGTACTTC.

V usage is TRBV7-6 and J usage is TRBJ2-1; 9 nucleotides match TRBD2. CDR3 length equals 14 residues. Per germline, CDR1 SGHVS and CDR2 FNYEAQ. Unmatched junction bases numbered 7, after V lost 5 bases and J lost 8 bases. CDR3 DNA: TGTGCCAGCAGCCAGGGACGCGGGGGGGATGAGCAGTTCTTC. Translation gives CASSQGRGGDEQFF. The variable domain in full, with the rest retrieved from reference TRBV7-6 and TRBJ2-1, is GAGVSQSPRYKVTKRGQDVALRCDPISGHVSLYWYRQALGQGPEFLTYFNYEAQQDKSGLPNDRFSAERPEGSISTLTIQRTEQRDSAMYRCASSQGRGGDEQFFGPGTRLTVL.

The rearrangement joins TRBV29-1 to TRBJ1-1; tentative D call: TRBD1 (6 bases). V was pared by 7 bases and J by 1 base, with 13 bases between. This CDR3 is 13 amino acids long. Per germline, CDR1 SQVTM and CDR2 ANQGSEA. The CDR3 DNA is TGCAGCGATACGTCGGGACAGAACACTGAAGCTTTCTTT. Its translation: CSDTSGQNTEAFF.

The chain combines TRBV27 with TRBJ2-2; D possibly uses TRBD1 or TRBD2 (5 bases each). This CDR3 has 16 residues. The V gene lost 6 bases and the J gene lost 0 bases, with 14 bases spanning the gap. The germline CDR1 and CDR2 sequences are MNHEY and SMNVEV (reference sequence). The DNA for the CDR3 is TGTGCCAGCAGCCTCCTCGAGGGGCCGAACACCGGGGAGCTGTTTTTT. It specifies CASSLLEGPNTGELFF.

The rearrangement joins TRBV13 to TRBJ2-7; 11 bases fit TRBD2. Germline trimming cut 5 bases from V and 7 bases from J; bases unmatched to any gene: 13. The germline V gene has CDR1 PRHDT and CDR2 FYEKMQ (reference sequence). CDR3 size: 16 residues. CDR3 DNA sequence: TGTGCCAGCAGCCCCTCCGGGACTAGCGGTTTGTTGGAGCAGTACTTC. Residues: CASSPSGTSGLLEQYF.

CDR3 in amino acids: CASSESDRLGGNTIYF. In DNA, the CDR3 is TGCGCCAGCAGTGAGTCAGACAGGTTGGGAGGAAACACCATATATTTT. The V call is TRBV10-2, the J call TRBJ1-3; a possible D gene is TRBD1 (6 bases). Germline V CDR1 and CDR2: WSHSY, SAAADI. Trimming took off 0 bases at V and 4 bases at J, with 13 bases between the two ends. This CDR3 contains 16 residues.

The CDR3 region has the DNA TGTGCCAGCAACTTACAGGGGACCGGGGAGCTGTTTTTT. This encodes CASNLQGTGELFF. This chain joins TRBV2 and TRBJ2-2; 7 nucleotides align to TRBD1. Germline CDR1 SNHLY, CDR2 FYNNEI. After removal of 7 bases from V and 5 bases from J, the junction contained 4 bases not matched to a gene. The CDR3 runs to 13 residues.

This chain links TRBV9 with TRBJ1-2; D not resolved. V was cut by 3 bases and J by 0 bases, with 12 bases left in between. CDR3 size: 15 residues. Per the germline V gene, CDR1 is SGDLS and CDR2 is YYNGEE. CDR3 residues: CASSATLSPNYGYTF. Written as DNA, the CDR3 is TGTGCCAGCAGCGCTACCCTGAGTCCTAACTATGGCTACACCTTC.

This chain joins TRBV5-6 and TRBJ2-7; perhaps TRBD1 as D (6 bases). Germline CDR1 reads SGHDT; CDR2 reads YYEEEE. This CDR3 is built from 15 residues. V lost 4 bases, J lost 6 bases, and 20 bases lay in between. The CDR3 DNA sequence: TGTGCCAGCAGCCCCGGGACACTTCCCTTTGGCGAGCAGTACTTC. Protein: CASSPGTLPFGEQYF.

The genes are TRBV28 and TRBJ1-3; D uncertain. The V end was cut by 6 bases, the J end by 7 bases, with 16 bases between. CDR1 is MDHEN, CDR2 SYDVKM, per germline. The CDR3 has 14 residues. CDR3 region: CASSSTREVNTIYF. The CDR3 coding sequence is TGTGCCAGCAGCTCCACACGGGAGGTTAACACCATATATTTT. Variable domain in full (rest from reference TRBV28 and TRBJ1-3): DVKVTQSSRYLVKRTGEKVFLECVQDMDHENMFWYRQDPGLGLRLIYFSYDVKMKEKGDIPEGYSVSREKKERFSLILESASTNQTSMYLCASSSTREVNTIYFGEGSWLTVV.